This entry describes one T cell receptor (beta chain). Its specificity is unknown. This specimen comes from a study of response to subunit inactivated influenza vaccine. Points from the study as a whole: Every seasonal influenza vaccination brings in few new T cells, the authors suggested.

TCRdb reprocessed the RT-PCR reads via MiXCR and lists one record per CDR3 protein. This sample yields 800,000 to 1,000,000 distinct CDR3 sequences, of which 21% are seen a single time; approximately 10% belongs to the top ten. CDR3 length equals 15 residues. The ends were cut back, 4 bases at V and 2 bases at J, with 12 bases in the middle. Per the germline V gene, CDR1 is LGHDT and CDR2 is YNNKEL (reference sequence). Sequenced here: PBMCs from blood, sampled approximately 5 days after vaccination. The TCR sequence derives from a man over 45 who received an inactivated influenza vaccine. This chain joins TRBV3-1 and TRBJ1-3; D unresolved. CDR3: CASSRPGHPGNTIYF. CDR3 nucleotide sequence: TGTGCCAGCAGCCGCCCCGGTCATCCTGGAAACACCATATATTTT. Combining the CDR3 with reference TRBV3-1 and TRBJ1-3 gives the whole variable domain DTAVSQTPKYLVTQMGNDKSIKCEQNLGHDTMYWYKQDSKKFLKIMFSYNNKELIINETVPNRFSPKSPDKAHLNLHINSLELGDSAVYFCASSRPGHPGNTIYFGEGSWLTVV.